A single sample is the source of the 14 T cell receptor beta chains below, sequenced in a study of OX40 agonist ivuxolimab in advanced cancers. Produced via immunoSEQ multiplex PCR; TCRdb's table is partial and in-frame only. Altogether 80,000 to 100,000 clones are present, 90% to 95% being singletons, with the ten largest covering around 0.3%. Material: CD4+ or CD8+ T cells sorted from blood, obtained in a trial of the OX40 agonist ivuxolimab. Receptors were obtained from an adult with an advanced solid tumor such as melanoma, head and neck, liver or kidney cancer.

The rearrangement links TRBV12-5 to TRBJ1-3; no definite D call. Germline V gene data show CDR1 as LGHNT and CDR2 as FRNRAP. CDR3 length: 17 residues. Between the trimmed V and J ends, which lost 1 base and 4 bases, there was a span of 17 bases. The CDR3 loop reads CASGLGHGVGRGNTIYF. In DNA form, the CDR3 reads TGTGCTAGTGGTTTGGGACACGGAGTAGGGCGAGGAAACACCATATATTTT.

The V call is TRBV30, the J call TRBJ1-1; D call uncertain. Germline values: CDR1 GTSNPN, CDR2 SVGIG (reference sequence). The CDR3 has 13 residues. V was cut by 3 bases and J by 0 bases, with 8 bases left in between. CDR3 coding DNA: TGTGCCTGGAGGGACGATTTGAACACTGAAGCTTTCTTT. Encoded protein: CAWRDDLNTEAFF.

The rearrangement uses TRBV7-8 and TRBJ1-5, with unresolved D. The V gene lost 1 base and the J gene lost 6 bases, with 16 bases spanning the gap. CDR1 is SGHVS, CDR2 FQNEAQ, per germline. The CDR3 spans 16 residues. CDR3 bases: TGTGCCAGCAGCTTAGACCGGCCAGAATTGGGTCAGCCCCAGCATTTT. It codes for CASSLDRPELGQPQHF.

This sequence joins TRBV18 and TRBJ1-1; TRBD1 matches 8 bases. After removal of 3 bases from V and 4 bases from J, the junction contained 4 bases not matched to a gene. CDR1 is KGHSH and CDR2 is LQKENI in the germline V gene. The CDR3 length is 14 residues. CDR3: CASSPQGAGTEAFF. DNA of the CDR3: TGTGCCAGCTCACCGCAGGGGGCAGGCACTGAAGCTTTCTTT.

The gene calls are TRBV2 and TRBJ2-3, with 10 bases identical to TRBD2. The germline CDR1 and CDR2 sequences are SNHLY and FYNNEI. V was clipped by 6 bases and J by 4 bases; unmatched bases: 4. The CDR3 covers 14 residues. The CDR3 is CASRRTSGSDTQYF. The CDR3 nucleotides read TGTGCCAGCAGAAGGACTAGCGGCTCAGATACGCAGTATTTT.

This rearrangement joins TRBV7-2 to TRBJ1-2; D remains ambiguous. Germline V gene sequence: CDR1 SGHTA, CDR2 FQGNSA. The V end lost 5 bases, the J end lost 7 bases, and 17 bases lay between the germline ends. The CDR3 is 14 amino acids. CDR3 sequence (DNA): TGTGCCAGCAGCGCCCAGCCACTTCGGGGTGGCTACACCTTC. Translated: CASSAQPLRGGYTF.

The rearrangement links TRBV29-1 to TRBJ1-5; weak D call: TRBD1 (5 bases). This CDR3 has 12 residues. Trimming shortened V by 4 bases and J by 4 bases, and 8 bases separated the two germline ends. CDR1 and CDR2 (germline): SQVTM, ANQGSEA. CDR3 amino acids: CSVGQSNQPQHF. CDR3 DNA: TGCAGCGTTGGACAGTCGAATCAGCCCCAGCATTTT.

The chain combines TRBV7-2 with TRBJ2-3, with no clear D. Germline CDR1 reads SGHTA; CDR2 reads FQGNSA. The CDR3 sequence is 13 residues long. Between the trimmed V and J ends, which lost 1 base and 4 bases, there was a span of 6 bases. The CDR3 sequence: CASSLDIADTQYF. The CDR3 nucleotides read TGTGCCAGCAGCTTAGATATCGCAGATACGCAGTATTTT.

The rearrangement uses TRBV6-5 and TRBJ1-2; no firm D call. Germline V gives CDR1 MNHEY, CDR2 SVGAGI. Deletions cut 2 bases from V and 2 bases from J, with 6 bases between. The CDR3 is 13 residues long. CDR3 DNA: TGTGCCAGCAGTTACGGGCGGAACTATGGCTACACCTTC. It encodes CASSYGRNYGYTF.

This chain connects TRBV11-3 to TRBJ2-1; D remains ambiguous. This CDR3 region has 13 residues. Germline CDR1 is SGHNT and CDR2 is YENEEA. V gave up 3 bases and J gave up 0 bases, with 3 bases separating them. In DNA, the CDR3 is TGTGCCAGCAGCTTTGGCTCCTACAATGAGCAGTTCTTC. Its protein product is CASSFGSYNEQFF.

This chain's CDR3 is CASSPRWTGGADYGYTF. Here the CDR3 DNA reads TGTGCCAGCAGCCCCCGATGGACAGGGGGCGCGGATTATGGCTACACCTTC. The chain links TRBV11-2 to TRBJ1-2; TRBD1 matches at 11 bases. V was pared by 5 bases and J by 5 bases, with 13 bases of the junction left unmatched. The CDR3 loop spans 17 amino acids. Germline V gene lookup returns CDR1 SGHAT and CDR2 FQNNGV.

The gene calls are TRBV6-4 and TRBJ2-1; 11 bases fit TRBD2. The CDR3 length is 15 residues. Germline-derived CDR1 and CDR2 are MRHNA and SNTAGT. The V gene end was trimmed by 5 bases and the J gene end by 4 bases; junction bases not matched to a gene: 4. The CDR3 DNA sequence: TGTGCCAGCAGTTTACTAGCGGGGGATTACAATGAGCAGTTCTTC. Encoded protein: CASSLLAGDYNEQFF.

This sequence joins TRBV5-1 and TRBJ2-1; D is uncertain. The germline V gene has CDR1 SGHRS and CDR2 YFSETQ. V was clipped by 0 bases and J by 0 bases, with 28 bases between them. There are 22 residues in the CDR3. The CDR3, as DNA: TGCGCCAGCAGCTTGGCCTCGTTAATTGGCAGAAACACTATGAGCTCCTACAATGAGCAGTTCTTC. It encodes CASSLASLIGRNTMSSYNEQFF.

The V gene is TRBV15, the J gene TRBJ2-5, with unresolved D. Germline V gene sequence: CDR1 LNHNV, CDR2 YYDKDF (reference sequence). Trimming cost V 3 bases and J 5 bases, with 7 bases left between them. This CDR3 has 12 amino acids. For the CDR3, the DNA is TGTGCCACCAGCAGGGGCTACGAGACCCAGTACTTC. Protein: CATSRGYETQYF.